This TCR beta chain was sequenced in a study of CD8 T cells in ankylosing spondylitis. TCR beta libraries were made by quantitative 5'-RACE with molecular barcodes. Via MiXCR, TCRdb re-called the 5' RACE reads, giving one row per CDR3 protein. The sample comprises around 770,000 distinct CDR3 sequences, around 20% of which are singletons, and under 20% rests with the top ten. Whole-study results and caveats: It was reported that disease-linked clones were significantly enriched in matched ankylosing spondylitis synovial fluid. Characteristic, it appeared, of ankylosing spondylitis blood was a TCR beta motif of eight highly homologous variants.

The CDR3 covers 14 residues. With 0 bases removed from V and 2 bases from J, the gap between germline ends came to 7 bases. CDR1 is SGDLS and CDR2 is YYNGEE in the germline V gene. As concerns this clonotype: The antigen is not known.

The clonotype was recovered from a male donor with ankylosing spondylitis. The sequenced sample consisted of blood, either unsorted or a sorted T cell fraction (not recorded which). This chain uses TRBV9 with TRBJ2-3, with D possibly matching TRBD1 (5 bases). CDR3: CASSVAGITDTQYF. Here the CDR3 DNA reads TGTGCCAGCAGCGTAGCAGGGATCACAGATACGCAGTATTTT. Combining the CDR3 with reference TRBV9 and TRBJ2-3 gives the whole variable domain DSGVTQTPKHLITATGQRVTLRCSPRSGDLSVYWYQQSLDQGLQFLIQYYNGEERAKGNILERFSAQQFPDLHSELNLSSLELGDSALYFCASSVAGITDTQYFGPGTRLTVL.